Listed below are T cell receptor beta chains from one sample, sequenced in a study of type 1 regulatory T cells. TCRdb ran MiXCR on the reads and lists one entry per CDR3 protein. The repertoire holds 80,000 to 100,000 distinct CDR3 sequences, with around a third as singletons. The sequencing input was CD4+ T cells, either the whole sample or a sorted fraction (not recorded which). These TCRs come from a human donor in good health. Both conserved end residues are part of each CDR3. The D gene is left open where the match is weak. Clone size is shown for a subset of rows, as once, few, many or a class of expanded clone.

len	v_gene	abundance	j_gene	d_gene	CDR3nt	CDR3aa
17	TRBV6-6	NA	TRBJ2-3	TRBD2	TGTGCCAGCAGCCCCGTCCGACTAGCGGCACCCACAGATACGCAGTATTTT	CASSPVRLAAPTDTQYF
16	TRBV19	NA	TRBJ2-2	NA	TGTGCCAGTACGATAGGGCCAGGGGCCTCCACCGGGGAGCTGTTTTTT	CASTIGPGASTGELFF
16	TRBV27	many	TRBJ2-3	NA	TGTGCCAGCAGTTTGAGGGCGGGGGCTAGCACAGATACGCAGTATTTT	CASSLRAGASTDTQYF
11	TRBV6-2/TRBV6-3	few	TRBJ2-7	NA	TGTGCCAGCCAACTAGCTCGCGAGCAGTACTTC	CASQLAREQYF
13	TRBV20-1	NA	TRBJ1-1	NA	TGCAGTGCTAGTGGGGGGACGAACACTGAAGCTTTCTTT	CSASGGTNTEAFF
15	TRBV7-2	NA	TRBJ2-3	TRBD2	TGTGCCAGCAGCTTAGCGATCGGGGGGGCAGATACGCAGTATTTT	CASSLAIGGADTQYF
14	TRBV6-1	NA	TRBJ2-7	NA	TGTGCCAGCAGTGTAGAACAGAGGACCTACGAGCAGTACTTC	CASSVEQRTYEQYF
15	TRBV5-5	few	TRBJ2-7	TRBD2	TGTGCCAGCAGCTCGGACCCTAGCGGATCCTACGAGCAGTACTTC	CASSSDPSGSYEQYF
14	TRBV20-1	few	TRBJ2-2	NA	TGCAGTGCTAGAAATCGAGCAGGGACCGGGGAGCTGTTTTTT	CSARNRAGTGELFF
13	TRBV11-2	NA	TRBJ2-2	NA	TGTGCCAGCAGCTTAACTGGGCCCGGGGAGCTGTTTTTT	CASSLTGPGELFF
13	TRBV20-1	NA	TRBJ2-2	TRBD2	TGCAGTGCTAGGACTAGCGGGGTTGGGGAGCTGTTTTTT	CSARTSGVGELFF
14	TRBV7-3	NA	TRBJ2-2	NA	TGTGCCAGCAGCTTAATACTGAACACCGGGGAGCTGTTTTTT	CASSLILNTGELFF
16	TRBV27	few	TRBJ2-2	NA	TGTGCCAGCAGTTTTGGCGGCCTATCGAACACCGGGGAGCTGTTTTTT	CASSFGGLSNTGELFF
15	TRBV20-1	NA	TRBJ2-7	TRBD2	TGCAGTGCTAGAGTAGTTCGGCTAGCGGACTACGAGCAGTACTTC	CSARVVRLADYEQYF
13	TRBV6-1	few	TRBJ1-4	TRBD1	TGTGCCGGACAAAACAGGGGGGATGAAAAACTGTTTTTT	CAGQNRGDEKLFF
18	TRBV5-5	NA	TRBJ2-1	TRBD1	TGTGCCAGCAGCTTGAGGCGACAGGGCCCCCTACTATACAATGAGCAGTTCTTC	CASSLRRQGPLLYNEQFF
17	TRBV5-1	NA	TRBJ2-3	TRBD2	TGCGCCAGCGGAAGGACTAGCGGGAGTTCCGACACAGATACGCAGTATTTT	CASGRTSGSSDTDTQYF
16	TRBV4-3	NA	TRBJ2-1	NA	TGCGCCAGCAGCCGGAGAGGGCGGGGAGCGGCGGATGAGCAGTTCTTC	CASSRRGRGAADEQFF
13	TRBV20-1	NA	TRBJ2-5	NA	TGCAGTGCCAATAAAGCTAGCCAAGAGACCCAGTACTTC	CSANKASQETQYF
14	TRBV29-1	few	TRBJ2-7	TRBD1	TGCAGCGTTGGTGGGAGGACAGGGTTATACGAGCAGTACTTC	CSVGGRTGLYEQYF
15	TRBV3-1	NA	TRBJ1-1	NA	TGTGCCAGCAGCCAAGGGCCGGGGGGAAACACTGAAGCTTTCTTT	CASSQGPGGNTEAFF
15	TRBV30	NA	TRBJ2-3	TRBD1	TGTGCCGGGTCAATCGGGACAGGGGAATTGGATACGCAGTATTTT	CAGSIGTGELDTQYF
16	TRBV7-6	NA	TRBJ2-3	NA	TGTGCCAGCAGCCTCCAGGGGAGGGATGGATCAGATACGCAGTATTTT	CASSLQGRDGSDTQYF
15	TRBV5-1	NA	TRBJ1-1	NA	TGCGCCAGCAGCAGGGGCCCGGGAACTTACACTGAAGCTTTCTTT	CASSRGPGTYTEAFF
15	TRBV11-2	few	TRBJ2-1	NA	TGTGCCAGCAGCTTAAGCGGGACAGGTACCAATGAGCAGTTCTTC	CASSLSGTGTNEQFF
16	TRBV12-3/TRBV12-4	NA	TRBJ1-5	NA	TGTGCCAGCAGTTTAGCTTTGTCAGATAGCAATCAGCCCCAGCATTTT	CASSLALSDSNQPQHF
16	TRBV10-3	NA	TRBJ1-2	NA	TGTGCCATCAGTGAGTCGACTCGACAGGAGAACTATGGCTACACCTTC	CAISESTRQENYGYTF
14	TRBV20-1	few	TRBJ2-7	TRBD2	TGCAGTGCTGCGAAACTAGCGGGATCGCACGAGCAGTACTTC	CSAAKLAGSHEQYF
16	TRBV5-8	NA	TRBJ2-6	TRBD2	TGTGCCGGAGGACTAGCGGTTGTTTCTGAGGCCAACGTCCTGACTTTC	CAGGLAVVSEANVLTF
14	TRBV7-9	NA	TRBJ1-6	NA	TGTGCCAGCAGCCTAGAGGCTTCTAATTCACCCCTCCACTTT	CASSLEASNSPLHF
16	TRBV5-1	few	TRBJ2-2	NA	TGCGCCAGCAGCGGGGGTGTCGAGGGAAACACCGGGGAGCTGTTTTTT	CASSGGVEGNTGELFF
18	TRBV7-2	few	TRBJ2-1	TRBD1	TGTGCCAGCAGCTTATTTTCAGGGGGCGGCCGCTCCTACAATGAGCAGTTCTTC	CASSLFSGGGRSYNEQFF
19	TRBV5-1	NA	TRBJ2-6	NA	TGCGCCAGCAGGAACCCCGAAGGCGGGTCACCCTCTGGGGCCAACGTCCTGACTTTC	CASRNPEGGSPSGANVLTF
17	TRBV29-1	NA	TRBJ2-1	TRBD2	TGCAGCGTTGAAGGTGGCCTAGCGGGAGGTTCCTACAATGAGCAGTTCTTC	CSVEGGLAGGSYNEQFF
16	TRBV10-1	NA	TRBJ2-7	TRBD1	TGCGCCAGCAGCAGGGGGTCGGCGAGTTCCCCCTACGAGCAGTACTTC	CASSRGSASSPYEQYF
14	TRBV4-1	few	TRBJ2-5	NA	TGCGCCAGCAGCCGCGCGACAGCAACCCAGACCCAGTACTTC	CASSRATATQTQYF
12	TRBV3-1	NA	TRBJ1-6	NA	TGTGCCAGCAGCCAAACCACCCAGGGGCTCCACTTT	CASSQTTQGLHF
17	TRBV7-2	few	TRBJ1-2	TRBD1	TGTGCCAGCAGCGTCACCGGGACAGGGGGCGCTGGCTATGGCTACACCTTC	CASSVTGTGGAGYGYTF
13	TRBV20-1	NA	TRBJ2-3	NA	TGCAGTTGCGAGGGCGCGGCCACAGATACGCAGTATTTT	CSCEGAATDTQYF